The clone carrying this T cell receptor beta chain was observed a few times. This sample is part of a study of early T cells in non-severe SARS-CoV-2 infection. The V and J ends lost 0 bases and 6 bases, in that order; junction bases with no gene match: 3. Germline values: CDR1 MNHEY, CDR2 SVGEGT. The CDR3 consists of 14 residues. Unique molecular identifiers were affixed to single, distinct cDNA molecules. TCRdb re-called the 5' RACE reads with MiXCR, one entry per CDR3 protein. The table records more than 65,000 distinct CDR3 sequences, 12% to 15% of them present only once. The sequence was obtained from an adult who was a healthcare worker with PCR-confirmed SARS-CoV-2 infection or an uninfected control (not recorded which). The chain links TRBV6-2 or TRBV6-3 to TRBJ2-3; 7 bases are shared with TRBD1. Sequencing was carried out using whole blood. CDR3 loop: CASSYSQGIDTQYF. The CDR3 DNA sequence: TGTGCCAGCAGTTACTCACAGGGGATCGATACGCAGTATTTT.